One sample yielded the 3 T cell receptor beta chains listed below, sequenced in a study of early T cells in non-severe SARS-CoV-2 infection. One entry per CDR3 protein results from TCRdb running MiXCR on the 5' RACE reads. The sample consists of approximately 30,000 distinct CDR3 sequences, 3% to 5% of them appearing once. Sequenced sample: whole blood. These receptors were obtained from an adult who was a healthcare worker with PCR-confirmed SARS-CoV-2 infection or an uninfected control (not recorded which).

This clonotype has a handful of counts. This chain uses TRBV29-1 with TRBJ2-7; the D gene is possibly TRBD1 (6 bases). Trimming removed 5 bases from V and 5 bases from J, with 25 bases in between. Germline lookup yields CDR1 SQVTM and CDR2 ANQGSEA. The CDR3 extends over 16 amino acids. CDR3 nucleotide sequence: TGCAGCGTTCAATTGGCAACCGGGACATCTATCCACGAGCAGTACTTC. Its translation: CSVQLATGTSIHEQYF.

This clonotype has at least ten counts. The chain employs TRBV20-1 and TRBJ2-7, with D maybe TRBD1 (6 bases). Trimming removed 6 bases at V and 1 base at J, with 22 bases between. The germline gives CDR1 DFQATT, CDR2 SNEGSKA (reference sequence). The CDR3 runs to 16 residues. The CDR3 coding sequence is TGCAGTGCCCCGGGTTGGGGGCCCAAAGGATCCTACGAGCAGTACTTC. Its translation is CSAPGWGPKGSYEQYF.

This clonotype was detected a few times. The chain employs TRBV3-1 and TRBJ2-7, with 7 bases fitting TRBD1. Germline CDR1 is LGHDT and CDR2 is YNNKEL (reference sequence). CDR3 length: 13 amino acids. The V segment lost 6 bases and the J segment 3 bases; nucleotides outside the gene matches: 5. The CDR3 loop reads CASSRQGVYEQYF. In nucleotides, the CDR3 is TGTGCCAGCAGTCGACAGGGAGTCTACGAGCAGTACTTC.